The clone carrying this T cell receptor (beta chain) was observed at least ten times. What it binds is not known. This sample is part of a study of Graves' ophthalmopathy and Graves' hyperthyroidism. In the study overall: At initial diagnosis, peripheral blood was obtained, and this preceded any treatment. Whole-study results and caveats: The authors also found most expanded thyroid clonotypes above 0.001 frequency in blood.

There are 13 residues in the CDR3. Trimming shortened V by 10 bases and J by 1 base, and 13 bases separated the two germline ends. Hyperthyroidism was considered stable when no ophthalmopathy appeared within 18 months of follow-up. Patients with other autoimmune diseases, uncontrolled infections, pregnancy or lactation were excluded. RNA transcripts were the source from which TCR beta CDR3 regions were amplified. First-round RT-PCR relied on HTBI primers, and a second-round multiplex PCR came next. TCRdb analysed the multiplex PCR reads with MiXCR anew, one entry per CDR3 protein. The repertoire includes a few hundred thousand distinct CDR3 sequences, about 18% of them detected once, and roughly 2.6% sits in the top ten.

This chain uses TRBV12-3 or TRBV12-4 with TRBJ2-5, with a tentative D call TRBD2 (6 bases). This TCR derives from an adult woman with stable Graves' hyperthyroidism. Sequencing was done on a sample of peripheral blood. The CDR3 protein is CATRRGSQETQYF. The CDR3 DNA follows: TGTGCCACTCGGCGGGGTTCCCAAGAGACCCAGTACTTC.